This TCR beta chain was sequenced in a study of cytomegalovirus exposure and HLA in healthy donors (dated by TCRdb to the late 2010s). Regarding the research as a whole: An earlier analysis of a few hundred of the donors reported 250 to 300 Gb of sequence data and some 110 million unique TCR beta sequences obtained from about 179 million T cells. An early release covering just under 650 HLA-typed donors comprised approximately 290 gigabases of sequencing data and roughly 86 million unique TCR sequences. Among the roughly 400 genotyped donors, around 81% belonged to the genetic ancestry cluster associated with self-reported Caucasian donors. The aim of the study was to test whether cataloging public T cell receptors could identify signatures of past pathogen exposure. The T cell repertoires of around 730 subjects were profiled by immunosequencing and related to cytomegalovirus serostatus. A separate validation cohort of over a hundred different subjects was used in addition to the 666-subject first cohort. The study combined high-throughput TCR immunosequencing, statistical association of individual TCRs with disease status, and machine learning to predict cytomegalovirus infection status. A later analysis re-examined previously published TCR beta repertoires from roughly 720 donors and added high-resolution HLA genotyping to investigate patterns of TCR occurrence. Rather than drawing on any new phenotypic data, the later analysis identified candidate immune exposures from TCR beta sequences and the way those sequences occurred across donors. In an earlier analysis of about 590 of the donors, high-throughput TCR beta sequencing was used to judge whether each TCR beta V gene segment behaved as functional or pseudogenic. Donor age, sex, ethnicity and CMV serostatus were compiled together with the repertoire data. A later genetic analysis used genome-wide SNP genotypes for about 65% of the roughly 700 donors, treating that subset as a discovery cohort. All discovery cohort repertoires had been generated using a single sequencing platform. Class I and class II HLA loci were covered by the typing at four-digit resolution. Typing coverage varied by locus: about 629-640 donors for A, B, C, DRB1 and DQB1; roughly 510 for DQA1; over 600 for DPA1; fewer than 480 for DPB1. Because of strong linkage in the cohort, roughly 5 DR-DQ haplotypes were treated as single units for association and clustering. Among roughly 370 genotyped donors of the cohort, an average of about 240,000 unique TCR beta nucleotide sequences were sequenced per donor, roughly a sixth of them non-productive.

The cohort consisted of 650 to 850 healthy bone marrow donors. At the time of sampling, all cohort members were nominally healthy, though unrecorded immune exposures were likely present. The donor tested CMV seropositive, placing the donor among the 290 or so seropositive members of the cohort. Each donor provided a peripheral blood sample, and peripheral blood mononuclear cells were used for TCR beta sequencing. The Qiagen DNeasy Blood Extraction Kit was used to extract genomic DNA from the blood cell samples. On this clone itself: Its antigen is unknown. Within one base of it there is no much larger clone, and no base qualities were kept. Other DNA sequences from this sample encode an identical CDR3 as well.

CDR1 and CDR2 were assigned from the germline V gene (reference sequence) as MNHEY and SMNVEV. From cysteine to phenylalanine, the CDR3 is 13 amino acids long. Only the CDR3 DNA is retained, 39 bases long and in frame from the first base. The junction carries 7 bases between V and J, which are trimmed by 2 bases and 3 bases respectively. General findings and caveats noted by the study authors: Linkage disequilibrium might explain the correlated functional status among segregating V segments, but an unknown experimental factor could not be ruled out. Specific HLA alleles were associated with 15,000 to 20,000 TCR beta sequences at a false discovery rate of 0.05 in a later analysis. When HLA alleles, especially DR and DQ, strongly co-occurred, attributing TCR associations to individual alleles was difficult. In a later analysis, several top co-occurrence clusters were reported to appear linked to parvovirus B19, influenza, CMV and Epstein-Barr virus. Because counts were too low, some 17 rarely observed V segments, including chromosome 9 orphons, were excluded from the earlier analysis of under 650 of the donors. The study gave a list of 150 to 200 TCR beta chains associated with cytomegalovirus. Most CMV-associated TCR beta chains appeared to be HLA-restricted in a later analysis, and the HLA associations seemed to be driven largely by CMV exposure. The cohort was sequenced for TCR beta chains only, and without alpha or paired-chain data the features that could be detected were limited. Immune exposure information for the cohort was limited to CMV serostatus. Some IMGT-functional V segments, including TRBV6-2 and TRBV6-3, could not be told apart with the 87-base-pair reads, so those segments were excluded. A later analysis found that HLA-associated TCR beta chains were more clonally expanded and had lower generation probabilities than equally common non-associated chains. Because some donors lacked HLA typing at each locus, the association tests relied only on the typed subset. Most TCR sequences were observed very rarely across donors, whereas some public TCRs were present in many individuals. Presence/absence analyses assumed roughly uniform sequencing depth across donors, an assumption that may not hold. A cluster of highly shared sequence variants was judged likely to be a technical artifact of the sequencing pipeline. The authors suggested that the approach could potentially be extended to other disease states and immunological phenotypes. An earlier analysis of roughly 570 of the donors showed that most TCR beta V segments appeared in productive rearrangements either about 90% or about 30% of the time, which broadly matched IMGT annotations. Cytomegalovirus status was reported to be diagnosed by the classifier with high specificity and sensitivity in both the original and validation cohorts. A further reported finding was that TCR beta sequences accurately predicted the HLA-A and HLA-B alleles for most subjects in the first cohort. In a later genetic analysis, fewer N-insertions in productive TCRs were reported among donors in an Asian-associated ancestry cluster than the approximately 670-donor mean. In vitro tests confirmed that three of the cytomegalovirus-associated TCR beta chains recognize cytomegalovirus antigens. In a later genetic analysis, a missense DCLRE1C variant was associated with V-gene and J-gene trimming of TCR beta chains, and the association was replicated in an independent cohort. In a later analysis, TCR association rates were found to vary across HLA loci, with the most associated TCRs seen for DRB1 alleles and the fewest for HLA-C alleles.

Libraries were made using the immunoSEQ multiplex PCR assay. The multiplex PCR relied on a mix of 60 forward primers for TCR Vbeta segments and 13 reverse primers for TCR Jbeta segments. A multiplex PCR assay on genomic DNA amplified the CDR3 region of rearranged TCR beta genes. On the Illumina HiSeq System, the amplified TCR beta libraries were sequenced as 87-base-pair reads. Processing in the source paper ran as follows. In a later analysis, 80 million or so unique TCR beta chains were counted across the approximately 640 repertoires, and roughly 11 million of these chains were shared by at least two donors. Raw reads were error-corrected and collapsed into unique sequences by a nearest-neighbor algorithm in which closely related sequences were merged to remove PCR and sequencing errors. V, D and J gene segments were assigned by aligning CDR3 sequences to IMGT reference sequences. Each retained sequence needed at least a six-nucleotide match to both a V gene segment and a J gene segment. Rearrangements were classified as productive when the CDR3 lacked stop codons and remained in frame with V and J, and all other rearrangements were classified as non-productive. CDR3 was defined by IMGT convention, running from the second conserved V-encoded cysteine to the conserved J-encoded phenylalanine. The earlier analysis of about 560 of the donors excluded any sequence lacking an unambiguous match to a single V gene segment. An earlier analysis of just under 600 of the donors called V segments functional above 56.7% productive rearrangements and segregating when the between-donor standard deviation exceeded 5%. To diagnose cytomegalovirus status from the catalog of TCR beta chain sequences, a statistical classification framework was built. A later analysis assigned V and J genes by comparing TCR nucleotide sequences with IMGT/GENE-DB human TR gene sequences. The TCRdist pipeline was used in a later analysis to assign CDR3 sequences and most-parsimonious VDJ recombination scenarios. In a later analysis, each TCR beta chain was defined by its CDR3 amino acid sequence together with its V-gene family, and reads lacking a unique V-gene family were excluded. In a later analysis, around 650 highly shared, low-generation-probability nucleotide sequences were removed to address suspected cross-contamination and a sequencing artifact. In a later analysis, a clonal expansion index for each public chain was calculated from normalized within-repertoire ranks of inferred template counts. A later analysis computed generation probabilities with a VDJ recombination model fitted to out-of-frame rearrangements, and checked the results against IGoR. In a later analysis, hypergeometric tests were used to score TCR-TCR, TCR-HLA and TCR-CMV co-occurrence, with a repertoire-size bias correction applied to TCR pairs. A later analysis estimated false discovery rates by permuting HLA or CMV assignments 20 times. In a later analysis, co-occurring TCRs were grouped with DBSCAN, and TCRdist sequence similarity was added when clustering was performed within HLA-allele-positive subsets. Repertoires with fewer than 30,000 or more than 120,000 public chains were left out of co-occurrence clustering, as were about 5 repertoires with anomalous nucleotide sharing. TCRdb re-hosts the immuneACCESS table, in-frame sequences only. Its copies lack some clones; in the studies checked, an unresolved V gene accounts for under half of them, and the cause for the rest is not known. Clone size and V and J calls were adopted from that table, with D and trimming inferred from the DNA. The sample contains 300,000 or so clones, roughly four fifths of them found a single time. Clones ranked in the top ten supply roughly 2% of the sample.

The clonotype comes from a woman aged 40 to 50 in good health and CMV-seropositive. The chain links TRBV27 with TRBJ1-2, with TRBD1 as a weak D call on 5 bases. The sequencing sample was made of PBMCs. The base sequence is TGTGCCAGCAGTTTAAGGGGCGACTATGGCTACACCTTC. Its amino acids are CASSLRGDYGYTF.